Following are 17 T cell receptor beta chains from one sample sequenced in a study of beta chain features in type 1 diabetes. All of the isolated RNA was reverse transcribed, so expressed TCRB transcripts were sequenced. Profiled with immunoSEQ multiplex PCR; TCRdb holds only in-frame clones, not every one. The table includes about 410,000 clones, approximately 13% detected once. Sequences were obtained from naive CD4+ T cells from blood. The origin of the receptors is a man aged 25 to 40 in good health.

This clone has more than one count but fewer than ten. The V gene is TRBV7-2, the J gene TRBJ2-1; no firm D call. The CDR3 sequence is 13 residues long. Germline loops: CDR1 SGHTA, CDR2 FQGNSA. Between the trimmed V and J ends, which lost 1 base and 6 bases, there was a span of 7 bases. CDR3 amino acids: CASSLGRSNEQFF. CDR3 nucleotides: TGTGCCAGCAGCTTAGGACGGAGCAATGAGCAGTTCTTC.

Notes on this clone: Different DNA sequences within this sample yield the same CDR3. The J gene is TRBJ2-3, the V gene TRBV10-3; D is perhaps TRBD1 (6 bases). Per germline, CDR1 ENHRY and CDR2 SYGVKD. This CDR3 has 14 amino acids. V lost 4 bases to trimming and J lost 3 bases, with 11 bases between them. The CDR3 DNA follows: TGTGCCATCAGTGTTGGCAGGGGAACAGATACGCAGTATTTT. Its translation is CAISVGRGTDTQYF.

The chain joins TRBV7-6 to TRBJ2-3, with 7 positions matching TRBD1. Unmatched junction bases numbered 10, after V lost 6 bases and J lost 4 bases. Looked up from germline, CDR1 is SGHVS and CDR2 is FNYEAQ. The CDR3 length is 15 residues. The CDR3 nucleotides are TGTGCCAGCAGTCCTACAGGGGTCAGCGCAGATACGCAGTATTTT. Its protein product is CASSPTGVSADTQYF.

This clone was counted a few times. The rearrangement links TRBV18 to TRBJ2-7; either TRBD1 or TRBD2 may fit D (5 bases each). Trimming cost V 3 bases and J 6 bases, with 6 bases left between them. This CDR3 has 11 residues. Germline V gives CDR1 KGHSH, CDR2 LQKENI. The CDR3 protein is CASSPGAEQYV. The CDR3 region has the DNA TGTGCCAGCTCACCCGGGGCCGAGCAGTACGTC.

This clone has only a few counts. The gene calls are TRBV11-2 and TRBJ2-7; 14 bases are shared with TRBD2. With 5 bases clipped from V and 2 bases from J, the junction kept 11 bases outside the gene matches. The CDR3 sequence is 18 residues long. Germline V gene lookup returns CDR1 SGHAT and CDR2 FQNNGV. The CDR3 DNA reads TGTGCCAGCAGCCCGGTCCGGACTAGCGGGGGGCCCACCTACGAGCAGTACTTC. Residues: CASSPVRTSGGPTYEQYF.

The genes are TRBV4-3 and TRBJ2-1, with D possibly being TRBD2 (6 bases). Germline-derived CDR1 and CDR2 are LGHNA and YSLEER. Trimming stripped 5 bases from V and 1 base from J, with 12 bases between. The CDR3 has 15 amino acids. For the CDR3, the DNA is TGCGCCAGCAGCGTGAGCGGGCCTTCCTACAATGAGCAGTTCTTC. It encodes CASSVSGPSYNEQFF.

This clone was seen a handful of times. The rearrangement uses TRBV9 and TRBJ2-5, with 8 bases matching TRBD2. CDR3 length: 15 residues. CDR1 SGDLS and CDR2 YYNGEE come from the germline V gene. V was pared by 4 bases and J by 0 bases, with 5 bases of the junction left unmatched. The CDR3 sequence is CASSPRLANQETQYF. Here the CDR3 DNA reads TGTGCCAGCAGCCCCCGACTAGCGAACCAAGAGACCCAGTACTTC. The entire variable domain, with the rest obtained from reference TRBV9 and TRBJ2-5, is as follows: DSGVTQTPKHLITATGQRVTLRCSPRSGDLSVYWYQQSLDQGLQFLIQYYNGEERAKGNILERFSAQQFPDLHSELNLSSLELGDSALYFCASSPRLANQETQYFGPGTRLLVL.

This clone was observed a handful of times. V and J are TRBV6-5 and TRBJ2-2; weak D call: TRBD1 (6 bases). V lost 5 bases to trimming and J lost 5 bases, with 12 bases between them. This CDR3 spans 14 amino acids. The germline V gene has CDR1 MNHEY and CDR2 SVGAGI. The DNA for the CDR3 is TGTGCCAGCAGTCCGGGACACTCTACCGGGGAGCTGTTTTTT. It translates to CASSPGHSTGELFF.

This clone was found many times. The chain couples TRBV29-1 to TRBJ1-1; D is uncertain. V lost 7 bases and J 3 bases, leaving 6 bases between the germline ends. This CDR3 spans 10 amino acids. CDR1 is SQVTM, CDR2 ANQGSEA, per germline. Written as DNA, the CDR3 is TGCAGCGCTTGGTACACTGAAGCTTTCTTT. Residues: CSAWYTEAFF.

The genes are TRBV6-5 and TRBJ2-3, with D unresolved. In germline, CDR1 is MNHEY, CDR2 SVGAGI. The V and J ends lost 2 bases and 8 bases respectively, with 17 bases between them. The CDR3 has 15 residues. For the CDR3, the DNA is TGTGCCAGCAGTTACCACGTAGGTACCGGCGGTACGCAGTATTTT. Translation: CASSYHVGTGGTQYF.

Only a few counts were recorded for this clone. The V and J genes are TRBV15 and TRBJ2-7; 8 bases map to TRBD2. After removal of 1 base from V and 1 base from J, the junction contained 6 bases not matched to a gene. The CDR3 has 16 amino acids. Germline CDR1 and CDR2: LNHNV and YYDKDF (reference sequence). CDR3 sequence (DNA): TGTGCCACCAGCAGAGCCCCCAGCGGGGGTTCCTACGAGCAGTACTTC. Translation: CATSRAPSGGSYEQYF.

V and J are TRBV14 and TRBJ2-1, with 7 bases identical to TRBD1. This CDR3 is 16 amino acids long. Germline assignment: CDR1 SGHDN and CDR2 FVKESK. The V gene end was trimmed by 1 base and the J gene end by 2 bases; junction bases not matched to a gene: 5. The CDR3 DNA reads TGTGCCAGCAGCCAAGTACGACAGGGAGCCTACAATGAGCAGTTCTTC. Translated: CASSQVRQGAYNEQFF.

Only a few counts were recorded for this clone. The J gene is TRBJ2-7, the V gene TRBV7-2; TRBD2 is a possible D gene (5 bases). This CDR3 contains 13 residues. The V gene lost 2 bases and the J gene lost 0 bases, with 5 bases spanning the gap. Germline loops: CDR1 SGHTA, CDR2 FQGNSA. CDR3 in amino acids: CASSLRGSYEQYV. In DNA, the CDR3 is TGTGCCAGCAGCTTACGGGGCTCCTACGAGCAGTACGTC.

This clone was counted between two and nine times. This chain joins TRBV7-9 and TRBJ1-1; D remains ambiguous. CDR3 length equals 13 residues. Between the trimmed V and J ends, which lost 11 bases and 1 base, there was a span of 14 bases. Germline-derived CDR1 and CDR2 are SEHNR and FQNEAQ (reference sequence). The CDR3 bases are TGTGCCTGCGCGGCGGCAGGGAACACTGAAGCTTTCTTT. Protein product: CACAAAGNTEAFF.

This clone was detected only a few times. The genes are TRBV7-3 and TRBJ2-1; D remains unclear. Germline CDR1 SGHTA, CDR2 FQGTGA. V shed 2 bases and J shed 0 bases, with 11 bases lying between them. The CDR3 length is 16 residues. CDR3 loop: CASSLGGVSSYNEQFF. CDR3 coding DNA: TGTGCCAGCAGCTTAGGTGGAGTTAGCTCCTACAATGAGCAGTTCTTC.

For the CDR3, the DNA is TGTGCCAGCAGCGTAGGGCCTGGACAGGGGATGTACGAGCAGTACTTC. It encodes CASSVGPGQGMYEQYF. This chain connects TRBV9 to TRBJ2-7; TRBD1 aligns across 9 bases. The V segment lost 0 bases and the J segment 4 bases; nucleotides outside the gene matches: 8. The CDR3 is made up of 16 amino acids. CDR1 SGDLS and CDR2 YYNGEE come from the germline V gene.

This clone showed up just a few times. The V call is TRBV5-1, the J call TRBJ2-1; TRBD2 matches at 10 bases. This CDR3 has 15 amino acids. V trimming: 1 base; J trimming: 8 bases; junction bases outside the gene matches: 6. Germline CDR1 and CDR2: SGHRS and YFSETQ. This CDR3 reads CASSLMSGRAHEQFF. Here the CDR3 DNA reads TGCGCCAGCAGCTTGATGAGCGGGAGGGCCCATGAGCAGTTCTTC.